This T cell receptor beta chain was identified during a study of CD8+ T cells in alopecia areata. Findings and caveats of the study: Expanded CD8+ clones among the top 100, as well as scalp clonality, were significantly decreased by tofacitinib. Affected scalp, especially in alopecia totalis/universalis, had a higher clonality than normal scalp did.

Sequencing templates came from extracted RNA that was reverse transcribed into cDNA. Sequencing used immunoSEQ multiplex PCR; TCRdb keeps in-frame clones, though not all of them. Altogether approximately 140,000 clones are present, approximately 90% being singletons, with the ten largest covering roughly 13%. Stated treatment: oral pan-JAK inhibitor, 5-10 mg twice daily. From alopecia areata patients, lesional scalp punch biopsies and peripheral blood were collected. About this clone: Its specificity is not known.

The receptor's source is a human donor with alopecia areata. Specimen: CD8+ T cells sorted from blood, collected at week 4, from a patient treated with tofacitinib.

CDR3 loop: CASIGGWGEQYF. CDR3 DNA: TGTGCCAGCATCGGGGGCTGGGGGGAGCAGTACTTC. This sequence joins TRBV2 and TRBJ2-7; D is tentatively TRBD1 or TRBD2 (6 bases each). V was pared by 7 bases and J by 7 bases, with 14 bases between. In germline, CDR1 is SNHLY, CDR2 FYNNEI. The CDR3 extends over 12 amino acids.